This T cell receptor beta chain was recorded in a study of OX40 agonist ivuxolimab in advanced cancers. General study results and limits: Compared with CD4+, CD8+ T cells on average had more expanded clones.

The V gene's germline CDR1 is SNHLY and CDR2 FYNNEI. V lost 6 bases and J 8 bases, leaving 26 bases between the germline ends. The length of the CDR3 is 17 residues. Only in-frame clones appear in the TCRdb table, and some are missing; sequencing was by immunoSEQ multiplex PCR. The sample lists about 98,000 clones, roughly nine tenths occurring once. As regards this clone: Its antigen is not identified.

The chain uses TRBV2 and TRBJ2-1; D may be TRBD1 (6 bases). Specimen: CD4+ or CD8+ T cells sorted from blood, collected in a trial of the OX40 agonist ivuxolimab. The origin of this receptor is an adult with an advanced solid tumor such as melanoma, head and neck, liver or kidney cancer. The chain's CDR3 is CASSPPILQGKGDEQFF. DNA for the CDR3: TGTGCCAGCAGCCCCCCTATATTACAGGGTAAGGGCGATGAGCAGTTCTTC.